This T cell receptor (beta chain) was sequenced for a study of CD4 T cells in relation to SARS-CoV-2 and coronaviruses. In the case of this clone: Its antigen is unknown.

Germline CDR1 is MDHEN and CDR2 is SYDVKM. The CDR3 is 14 residues long. Trimming shortened V by 2 bases and J by 4 bases, and 11 bases separated the two germline ends. Assay: immunoSEQ multiplex PCR; the TCRdb copy retains only in-frame clones and omits some. The data show about 41,000 clones, 75% to 90% seen once. The chain has TRBV28 and TRBJ1-2; D is unclear. This receptor was obtained from an adult with COVID-19. Specimen: naive CD4+ T cells from PBMCs, cultured in vitro. As for subset: naive CD4+ T cells isolated by negative enrichment. CDR3 sequence reads: CASSLQETPYGYTF. DNA of the CDR3: TGTGCCAGCAGTTTACAAGAAACTCCCTATGGCTACACCTTC.